This T cell receptor (beta chain) was sequenced in a study of response to subunit inactivated influenza vaccine. Overall study results and limits: Authors proposed each seasonal influenza vaccination draws in few new T cells.

Deletions cut 0 bases from V and 4 bases from J, with 5 bases between. The CDR3 is 13 amino acids. CDR1 SGDLS and CDR2 YYNGEE come from the germline V gene. One entry per CDR3 protein results from TCRdb running MiXCR on the RT-PCR reads. This table holds 650,000 to 850,000 distinct CDR3 sequences, approximately 15% found once. There are a few counts of this clonotype. The target antigen is unknown. The rearrangement joins TRBV9 to TRBJ2-1; D call uncertain. The specimen comprised PBMCs from blood, sampled approximately 15 days before vaccination. The receptor's source is a man aged 45-60 years who received an inactivated influenza vaccine. CDR3 DNA: TGTGCCAGCAGCGTAGGCAAGTACAATGAGCAGTTCTTC. This sequence encodes CASSVGKYNEQFF. Full variable domain (missing parts from reference TRBV9 and TRBJ2-1): DSGVTQTPKHLITATGQRVTLRCSPRSGDLSVYWYQQSLDQGLQFLIQYYNGEERAKGNILERFSAQQFPDLHSELNLSSLELGDSALYFCASSVGKYNEQFFGPGTRLTVL.